Given below is one T cell receptor (beta chain) in context. Its target antigen remains unknown. Base qualities are not at hand, and no much larger clone is one base apart. High-throughput TCR beta sequencing profiled peripheral blood CD8+ and CD4+ T cells from healthy donors, Susac syndrome patients and multiple sclerosis patients. Treatment-naive patients with stable or active relapsing-remitting disease fulfilling revised McDonald criteria were used as multiple sclerosis controls. Bulk CD8+ and CD4+ T cells were purified by magnetic negative isolation, while CD8+ TEMRA cells were enriched using FACS. Blood was collected in EDTA tubes and processed within 24 hours, with PBMCs isolated through density gradient centrifugation. PBMCs destined for TCR sequencing were cryopreserved in liquid nitrogen and later thawed in a 37 °C water bath. Purity of sorted or isolated CD4+, CD8+ and CD8+ TEMRA cells was at least 90%.

This sample is drawn from a study of CD8 T cells in Susac syndrome (dated by TCRdb to the late 2010s). At the level of the whole study: Whether CD8+ T cell activation and differentiation in Susac syndrome was antigen driven was tested using repertoire sequencing. The clonality of the CD8+ T cell repertoire was compared across 12 healthy donors, around 14 Susac syndrome patients and fewer than 16 multiple sclerosis patients.

The CDR3 contains 16 residues, cysteine and phenylalanine counted. Only CDR3 DNA is held: 48 bases, read in frame from base 1. For this chain, trimming is 8 bases at the V end and 2 bases at the J end, and the number of junction bases without a gene match is 7. Looking up the germline V gene yields CDR1 MNHNS and CDR2 SASEGT. RNA was extracted using the RNeasy kit, and about 0.5 to 1 microgram was reverse transcribed with random hexamers. The immunoSEQ multiplex PCR assay, which covers 54 Vbeta and 13 Jbeta segments, was used to amplify TCR beta CDR3 regions. PCR amplification bias was corrected using a synthetic template baseline for primer optimization and computational correction. On the authors' methods: Reads were assigned to V, D and J genes according to IMGT and analyzed in immunoSEQ Analyzer, with only productive sequences retained. Clonality was computed as one minus Shannon entropy normalized by log2 of the number of productive unique sequences. For each patient and control, public and private clones were evaluated within the 100 most prevalent clones. Susac-specific clones were defined as absent from healthy and MS cohorts, around 980 published viral clones and other ImmuneACCESS disease sequences. The raw public reads went through TCRdb reprocessing: fastp at Q25, MiXCR clone calling, in-frame beta chains kept. When rows share a CDR3 protein, they turn into one entry using the most common DNA and genes. The V and J calls follow TCRdb's processing rather than the paper's. Across this sample there are tens of thousands of distinct CDR3 sequences, with around nine tenths seen only once. The biggest ten clones account for 0.5% to 0.6% of the sample.

The research as a whole found: The number of individuals in the TCR sequencing and HLA analysis was acknowledged as relatively small.

This TCR was recovered from a human donor with multiple sclerosis. Recombination connected TRBV6-1 to TRBJ2-3; 13 of the junction bases match TRBD2. Sequenced material: CD8+ T cells from PBMCs. The nucleotide sequence reads TGTGCCAGCGCTCCGGGACTAGCGGGGTCCACAGATACGCAGTATTTT. The resulting protein is CASAPGLAGSTDTQYF.